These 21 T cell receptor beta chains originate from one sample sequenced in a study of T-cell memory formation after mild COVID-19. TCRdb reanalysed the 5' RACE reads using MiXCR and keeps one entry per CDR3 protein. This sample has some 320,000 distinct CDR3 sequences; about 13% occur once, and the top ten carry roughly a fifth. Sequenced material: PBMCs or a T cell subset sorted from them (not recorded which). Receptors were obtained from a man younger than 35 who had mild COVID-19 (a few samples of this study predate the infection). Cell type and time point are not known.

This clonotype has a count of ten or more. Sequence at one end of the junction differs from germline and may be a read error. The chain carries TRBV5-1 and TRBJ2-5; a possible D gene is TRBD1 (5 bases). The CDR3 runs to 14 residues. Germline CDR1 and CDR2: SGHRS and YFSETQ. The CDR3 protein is CASSLVPGQETQYF. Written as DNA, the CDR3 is TGTGCCAGCAGCTTAGTTCCAGGGCAAGAGACCCAGTACTTC.

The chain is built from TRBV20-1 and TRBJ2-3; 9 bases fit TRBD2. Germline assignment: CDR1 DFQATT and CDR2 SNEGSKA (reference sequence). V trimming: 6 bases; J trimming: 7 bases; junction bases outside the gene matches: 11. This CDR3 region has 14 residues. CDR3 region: CSAQWGGGGNTQYF. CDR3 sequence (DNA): TGCAGTGCCCAGTGGGGCGGGGGGGGCAATACGCAGTATTTT.

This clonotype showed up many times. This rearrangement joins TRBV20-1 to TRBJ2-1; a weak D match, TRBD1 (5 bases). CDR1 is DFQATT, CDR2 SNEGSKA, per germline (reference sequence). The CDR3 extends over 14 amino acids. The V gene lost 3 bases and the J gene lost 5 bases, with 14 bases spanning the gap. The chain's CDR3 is CSASPRALHNEQFF. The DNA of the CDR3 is TGCAGTGCTAGCCCCAGGGCTCTCCACAATGAGCAGTTCTTC.

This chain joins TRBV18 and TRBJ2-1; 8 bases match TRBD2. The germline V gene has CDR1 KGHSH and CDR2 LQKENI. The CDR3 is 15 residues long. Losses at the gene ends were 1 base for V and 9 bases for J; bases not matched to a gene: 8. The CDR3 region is CASSPRRGENSEQFF. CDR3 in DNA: TGTGCCAGCTCACCACGGCGGGGGGAAAACTCTGAGCAGTTCTTC.

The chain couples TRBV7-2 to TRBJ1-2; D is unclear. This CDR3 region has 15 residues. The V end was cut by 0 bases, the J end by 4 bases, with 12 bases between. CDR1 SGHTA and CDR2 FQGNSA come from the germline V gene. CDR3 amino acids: CASSLAFRRTYGYTF. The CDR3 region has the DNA TGTGCCAGCAGCTTAGCGTTTCGCAGAACCTATGGCTACACCTTC.

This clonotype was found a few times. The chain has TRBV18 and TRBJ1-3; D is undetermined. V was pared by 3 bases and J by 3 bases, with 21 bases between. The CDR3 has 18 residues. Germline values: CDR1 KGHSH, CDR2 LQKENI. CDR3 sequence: CASSPAVVEGGLGNTIYF. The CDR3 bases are TGTGCCAGCTCACCGGCCGTAGTGGAGGGAGGTCTTGGAAACACCATATATTTT.

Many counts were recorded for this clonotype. CDR3 nucleotides: TGTGCCAGCAGCTTGCGGATGAACACTGAAGCTTTCTTT. The encoded protein is CASSLRMNTEAFF. The chain has TRBV7-2 and TRBJ1-1; D not resolved. Germline V gene sequence: CDR1 SGHTA, CDR2 FQGNSA. The CDR3 is 13 residues long. Trimming removed 3 bases at V and 0 bases at J, with 5 bases between.

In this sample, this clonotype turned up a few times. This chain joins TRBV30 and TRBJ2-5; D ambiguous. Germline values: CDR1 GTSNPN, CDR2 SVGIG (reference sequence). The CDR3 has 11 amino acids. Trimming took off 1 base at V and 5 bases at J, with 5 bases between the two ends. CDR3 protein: CAWSAAETQYF. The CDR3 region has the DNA TGTGCCTGGAGTGCCGCCGAGACCCAGTACTTC.

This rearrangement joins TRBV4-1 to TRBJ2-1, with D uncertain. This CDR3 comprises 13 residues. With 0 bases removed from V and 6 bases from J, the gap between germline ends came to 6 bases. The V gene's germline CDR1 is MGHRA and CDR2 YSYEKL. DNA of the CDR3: TGCGCCAGCAGCCAAGACAGCATCAATGAGCAGTTCTTC. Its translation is CASSQDSINEQFF.

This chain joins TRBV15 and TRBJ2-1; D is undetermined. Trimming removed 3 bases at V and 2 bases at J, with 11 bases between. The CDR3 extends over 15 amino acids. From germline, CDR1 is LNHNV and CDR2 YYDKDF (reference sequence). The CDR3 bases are TGTGCCACCAGCAGGGCGAGAGAGGCCTACAATGAGCAGTTCTTC. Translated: CATSRAREAYNEQFF.

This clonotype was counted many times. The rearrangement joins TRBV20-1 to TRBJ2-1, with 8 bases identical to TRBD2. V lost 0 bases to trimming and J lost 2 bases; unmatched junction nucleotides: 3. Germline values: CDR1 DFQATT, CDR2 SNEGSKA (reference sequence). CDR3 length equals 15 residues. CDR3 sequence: CSARDAAGAYNEQFF. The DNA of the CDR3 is TGCAGTGCTAGAGACGCAGCGGGGGCCTACAATGAGCAGTTCTTC.

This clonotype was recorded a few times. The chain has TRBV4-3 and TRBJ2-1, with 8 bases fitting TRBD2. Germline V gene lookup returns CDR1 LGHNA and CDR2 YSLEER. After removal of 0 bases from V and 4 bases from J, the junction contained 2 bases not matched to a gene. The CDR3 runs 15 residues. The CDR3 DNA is TGCGCCAGCAGCCAAGAAACTAGCGGTTACAATGAGCAGTTCTTC. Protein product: CASSQETSGYNEQFF.

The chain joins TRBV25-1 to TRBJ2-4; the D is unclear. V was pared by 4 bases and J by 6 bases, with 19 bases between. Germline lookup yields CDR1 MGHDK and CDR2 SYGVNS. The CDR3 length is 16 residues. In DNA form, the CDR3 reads TGTGCCAGCAGTGGGGTGGACCCCCCAGCACTAAACATTCAGTACTTC. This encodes CASSGVDPPALNIQYF.

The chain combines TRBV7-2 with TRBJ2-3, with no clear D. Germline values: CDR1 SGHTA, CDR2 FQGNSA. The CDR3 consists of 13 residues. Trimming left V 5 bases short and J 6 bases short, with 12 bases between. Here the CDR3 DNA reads TGTGCCAGCAGCACCCAGAGGCGGGATACGCAGTATTTT. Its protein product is CASSTQRRDTQYF. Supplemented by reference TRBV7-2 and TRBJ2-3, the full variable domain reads GAGVSQSPSNKVTEKGKDVELRCDPISGHTALYWYRQSLGQGLEFLIYFQGNSAPDKSGLPSDRFSAERTGGSVSTLTIQRTQQEDSAVYLCASSTQRRDTQYFGPGTRLTVL.

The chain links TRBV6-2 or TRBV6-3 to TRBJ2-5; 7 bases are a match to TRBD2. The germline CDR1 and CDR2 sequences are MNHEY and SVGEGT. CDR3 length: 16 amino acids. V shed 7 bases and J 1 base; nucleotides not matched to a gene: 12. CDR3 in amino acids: CASKASSGAFQETQYF. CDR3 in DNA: TGTGCCAGCAAGGCTTCCAGCGGGGCGTTCCAAGAGACCCAGTACTTC.

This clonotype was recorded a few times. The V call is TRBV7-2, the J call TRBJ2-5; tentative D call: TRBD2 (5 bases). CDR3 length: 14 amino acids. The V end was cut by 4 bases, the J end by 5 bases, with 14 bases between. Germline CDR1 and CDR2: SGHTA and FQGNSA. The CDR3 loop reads CASSWVGTGETQYF. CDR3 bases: TGTGCCAGCAGCTGGGTGGGAACGGGGGAGACCCAGTACTTC.

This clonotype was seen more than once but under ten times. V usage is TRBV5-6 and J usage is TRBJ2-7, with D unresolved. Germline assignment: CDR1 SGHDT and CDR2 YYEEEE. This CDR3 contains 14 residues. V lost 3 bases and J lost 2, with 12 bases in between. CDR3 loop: CASSWRMPAYEQYF. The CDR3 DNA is TGTGCCAGCAGCTGGCGGATGCCGGCCTACGAGCAGTACTTC.

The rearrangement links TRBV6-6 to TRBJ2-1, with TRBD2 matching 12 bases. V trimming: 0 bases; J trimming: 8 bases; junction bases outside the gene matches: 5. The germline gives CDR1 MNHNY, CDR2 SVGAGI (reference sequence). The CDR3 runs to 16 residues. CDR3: CASSYSKLAGGYEQFF. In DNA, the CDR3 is TGTGCCAGCAGTTACTCGAAACTAGCGGGGGGCTATGAGCAGTTCTTC.

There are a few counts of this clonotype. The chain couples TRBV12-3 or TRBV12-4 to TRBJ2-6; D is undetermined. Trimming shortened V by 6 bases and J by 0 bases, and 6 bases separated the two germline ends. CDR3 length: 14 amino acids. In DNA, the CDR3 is TGTGCCAGCAGAATTAACTCTGGGGCCAACGTCCTGACTTTC. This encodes CASRINSGANVLTF.

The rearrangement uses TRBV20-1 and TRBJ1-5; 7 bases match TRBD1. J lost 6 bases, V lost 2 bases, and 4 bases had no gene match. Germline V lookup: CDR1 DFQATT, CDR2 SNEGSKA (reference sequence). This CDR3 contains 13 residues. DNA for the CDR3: TGCAGTGCTAGAAGGGGGCCTCGTCAGCCCCAGCATTTT. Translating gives CSARRGPRQPQHF.

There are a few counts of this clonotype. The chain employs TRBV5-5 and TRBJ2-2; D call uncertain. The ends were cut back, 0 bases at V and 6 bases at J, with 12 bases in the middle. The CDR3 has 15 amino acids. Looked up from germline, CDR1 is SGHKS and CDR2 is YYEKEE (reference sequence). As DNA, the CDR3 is TGTGCCAGCAGCTTGGCCGCTCAGGTTGCCGGGGAGCTGTTTTTT. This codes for CASSLAAQVAGELFF.